The 9 T cell receptor beta chains presented below share a single source sample, sequenced in a study of response to subunit inactivated influenza vaccine. TCRdb independently ran MiXCR on the RT-PCR reads; one entry per CDR3 protein. Of 550,000 to 800,000 distinct CDR3 sequences in the sample, 15% to 17% are singletons; the top ten hold approximately 10%. This specimen was PBMCs from blood, taken approximately 13 days after vaccination. The receptor set was obtained from a middle-aged man who received an inactivated influenza vaccine.

This clonotype turned up a few times. V gene TRBV12-3 or TRBV12-4 combines with J gene TRBJ1-2; D is unresolved. V was shortened by 2 bases and J by 0 bases, with 13 bases between the two germline ends. The CDR3 runs 16 residues. CDR3 loop: CASSLSPVETNYGYTF. CDR3 nucleotide sequence: TGTGCCAGCAGTTTAAGCCCTGTGGAGACTAACTATGGCTACACCTTC.

A word on this clonotype: One end of the junction does not line up with germline, which may come from a read error. V is TRBV15 and J is TRBJ2-7, with 9 positions matching TRBD2. The germline gives CDR1 LNHNV, CDR2 YYDKDF (reference sequence). The CDR3 has 16 amino acids. The CDR3 region is CATSRDFGTSSSEQYF. CDR3 DNA: TGTGCCACCAGCAGAGATTTTGGGACTAGCTCCTCCGAGCAGTACTTC.

The chain employs TRBV23-1 and TRBJ1-1; D might be TRBD1 (5 bases). TRBV23-1 is an ORF; its function is uncertain. With 4 bases removed from V and 4 bases from J, the gap between germline ends came to 19 bases. CDR3 length: 16 amino acids. CDR3: CASSPLRGTRGTEAFF. The CDR3 DNA sequence: TGCGCCAGCAGTCCCCTAAGAGGGACCCGAGGCACTGAAGCTTTCTTT.

This clonotype has only a few counts. V is TRBV20-1 and J is TRBJ1-2; D call uncertain. The CDR3 is 11 residues long. Germline loops: CDR1 DFQATT, CDR2 SNEGSKA (reference sequence). With 5 bases removed from V and 7 bases from J, the gap between germline ends came to 11 bases. In DNA form, the CDR3 reads TGCAGTGCTCCTCTCGAGGTTGGCTACACCTTC. As protein: CSAPLEVGYTF.

This chain's CDR3 is CASSRTGGASQPQHF. The CDR3 DNA follows: TGTGCCAGCAGCAGAACAGGGGGCGCGAGTCAGCCCCAGCATTTT. This chain joins TRBV7-2 and TRBJ1-5; 9 bases are shared with TRBD1. The V and J ends lost 5 bases and 6 bases, in that order; junction bases with no gene match: 8. CDR3 length equals 15 residues. Germline CDR1 and CDR2: SGHTA and FQGNSA. Based on the CDR3 plus reference TRBV7-2 and TRBJ1-5, the full variable domain is GAGVSQSPSNKVTEKGKDVELRCDPISGHTALYWYRQSLGQGLEFLIYFQGNSAPDKSGLPSDRFSAERTGGSVSTLTIQRTQQEDSAVYLCASSRTGGASQPQHFGDGTRLSIL.

V usage is TRBV7-2 and J usage is TRBJ2-5; TRBD2 might be the D (5 bases). This CDR3 region has 12 residues. Deletions cut 8 bases from V and 5 bases from J, with 12 bases between. Germline assignment: CDR1 SGHTA and CDR2 FQGNSA. The CDR3 loop is CASGSWEETQYF. CDR3 nucleotides: TGTGCCAGCGGATCCTGGGAGGAGACCCAGTACTTC.

This clonotype occurred a few times. The V gene is TRBV28, the J gene TRBJ1-3; D is undetermined. Germline-derived CDR1 and CDR2 are MDHEN and SYDVKM. The germline V and J ends were trimmed by 6 bases and 1 base, with 4 bases remaining between them. The CDR3 is 12 amino acids. This chain's CDR3 is CASRVSGNTIYF. The CDR3 coding sequence is TGTGCCAGCAGGGTGTCTGGAAACACCATATATTTT.

This clonotype was observed at least ten times. V is TRBV11-2 and J is TRBJ2-3; 7 positions match TRBD1. Germline V gene sequence: CDR1 SGHAT, CDR2 FQNNGV. The CDR3 has 13 amino acids. J was trimmed by 3 bases and V by 5 bases; bases with no gene match: 2. CDR3: CASSEQGTDTQYF. The DNA of the CDR3 is TGTGCCAGCAGCGAACAGGGGACAGATACGCAGTATTTT. Using reference TRBV11-2 and TRBJ2-3 for the parts outside the CDR3, the full variable domain is EAGVAQSPRYKIIEKRQSVAFWCNPISGHATLYWYQQILGQGPKLLIQFQNNGVVDDSQLPKDRFSAERLKGVDSTLKIQPAKLEDSAVYLCASSEQGTDTQYFGPGTRLTVL.

This clonotype was observed many times. The V and J genes are TRBV5-1 and TRBJ2-5, with TRBD1 identical over 8 bases. Losses at the gene ends were 4 bases for V and 1 base for J; bases not matched to a gene: 6. CDR3 length: 15 residues. Germline V gene sequence: CDR1 SGHRS, CDR2 YFSETQ. CDR3 DNA sequence: TGCGCCAGCAGCACGAACAGGGGGACCCAAGAGACCCAGTACTTC. Translating gives CASSTNRGTQETQYF.